This TCR beta chain was captured in a study of spatial heterogeneity in lung cancer. CDR1 and CDR2 (germline): SGHAT, FQNNGV. With 1 base removed from V and 0 bases from J, the gap between germline ends came to 16 bases. The CDR3 has 17 residues. Remarks on this clonotype: Its antigen is not known. A library prepared for alpha chains yielded this beta chain as an off-target read; its size is of little meaning.

TCRdb called the 5' RACE reads again in MiXCR, with one record for every CDR3 protein. The sample contains just over 400 distinct CDR3 sequences, approximately 27% of which appear only once. As to time point: blood at routine non-recurrence follow-up after resection. Overall study findings and caveats: Blood showed ubiquitous tumor TCRs more often at resection than at routine follow-up.

The material was PBMCs, obtained at follow-up. V and J are TRBV11-2 and TRBJ2-7; D possibly corresponds to TRBD1 (6 bases). This receptor was taken from a male donor with early-stage non-small cell lung cancer. Written as DNA, the CDR3 is TGTGCCAGCAGCTTAGCCGACTGGACAGACCCCTCCTACGAGCAGTACTTC. This codes for CASSLADWTDPSYEQYF.